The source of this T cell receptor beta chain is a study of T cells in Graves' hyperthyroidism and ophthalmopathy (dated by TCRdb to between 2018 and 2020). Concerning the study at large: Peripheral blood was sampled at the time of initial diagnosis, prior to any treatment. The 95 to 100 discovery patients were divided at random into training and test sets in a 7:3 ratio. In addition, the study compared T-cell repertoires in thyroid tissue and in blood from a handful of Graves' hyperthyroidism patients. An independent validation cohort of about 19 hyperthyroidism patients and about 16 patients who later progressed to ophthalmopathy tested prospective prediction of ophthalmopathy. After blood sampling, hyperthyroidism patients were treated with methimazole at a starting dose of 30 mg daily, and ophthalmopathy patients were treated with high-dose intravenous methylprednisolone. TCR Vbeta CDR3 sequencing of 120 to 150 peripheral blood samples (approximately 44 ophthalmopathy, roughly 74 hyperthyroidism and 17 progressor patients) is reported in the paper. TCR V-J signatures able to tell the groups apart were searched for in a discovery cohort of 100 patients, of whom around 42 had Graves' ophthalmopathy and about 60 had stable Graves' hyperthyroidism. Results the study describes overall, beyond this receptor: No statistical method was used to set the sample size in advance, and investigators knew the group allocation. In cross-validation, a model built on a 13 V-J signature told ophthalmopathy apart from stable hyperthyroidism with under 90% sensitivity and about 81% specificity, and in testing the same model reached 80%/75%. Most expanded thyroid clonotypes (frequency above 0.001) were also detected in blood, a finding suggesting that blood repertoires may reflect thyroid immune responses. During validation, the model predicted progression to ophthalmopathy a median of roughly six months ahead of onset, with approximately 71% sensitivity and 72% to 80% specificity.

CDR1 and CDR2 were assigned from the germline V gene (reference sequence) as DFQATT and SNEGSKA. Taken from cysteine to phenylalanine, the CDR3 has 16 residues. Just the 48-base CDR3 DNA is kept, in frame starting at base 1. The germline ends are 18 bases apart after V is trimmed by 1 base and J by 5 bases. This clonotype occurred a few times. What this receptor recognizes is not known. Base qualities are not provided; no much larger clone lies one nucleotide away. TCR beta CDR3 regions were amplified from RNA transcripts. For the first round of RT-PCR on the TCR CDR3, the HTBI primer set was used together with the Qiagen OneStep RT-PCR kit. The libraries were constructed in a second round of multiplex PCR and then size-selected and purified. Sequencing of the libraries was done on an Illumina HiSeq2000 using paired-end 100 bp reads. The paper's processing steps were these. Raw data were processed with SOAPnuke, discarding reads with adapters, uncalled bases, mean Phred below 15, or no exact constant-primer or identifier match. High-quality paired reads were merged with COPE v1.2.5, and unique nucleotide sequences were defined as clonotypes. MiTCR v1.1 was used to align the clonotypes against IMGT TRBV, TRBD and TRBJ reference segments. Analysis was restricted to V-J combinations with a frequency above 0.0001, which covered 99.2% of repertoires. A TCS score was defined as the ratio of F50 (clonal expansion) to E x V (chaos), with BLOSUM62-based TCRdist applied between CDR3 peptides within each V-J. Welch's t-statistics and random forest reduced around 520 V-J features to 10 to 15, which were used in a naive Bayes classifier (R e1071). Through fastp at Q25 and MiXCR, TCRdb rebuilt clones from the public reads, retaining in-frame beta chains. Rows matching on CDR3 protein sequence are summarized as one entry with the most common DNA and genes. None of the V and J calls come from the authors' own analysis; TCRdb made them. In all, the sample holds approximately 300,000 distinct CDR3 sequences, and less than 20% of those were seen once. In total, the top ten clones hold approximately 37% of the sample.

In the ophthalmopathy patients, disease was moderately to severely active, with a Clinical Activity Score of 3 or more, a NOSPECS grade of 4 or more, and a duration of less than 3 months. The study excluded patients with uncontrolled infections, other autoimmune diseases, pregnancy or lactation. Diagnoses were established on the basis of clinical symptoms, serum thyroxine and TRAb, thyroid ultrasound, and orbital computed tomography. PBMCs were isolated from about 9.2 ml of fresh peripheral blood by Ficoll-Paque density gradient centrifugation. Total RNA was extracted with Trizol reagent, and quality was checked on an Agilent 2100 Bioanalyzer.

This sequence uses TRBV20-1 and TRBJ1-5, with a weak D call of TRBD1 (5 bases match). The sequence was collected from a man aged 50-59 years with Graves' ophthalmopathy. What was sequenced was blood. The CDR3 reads CSARATGLFNDQPQHF. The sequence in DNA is TGCAGTGCTAGAGCCACAGGACTATTTAACGATCAGCCCCAGCATTTT.